Described below is a single T cell receptor (beta chain) sequence and its context. Its antigen is not yet known. The sample holds no much larger clone one base away, and base qualities are not on file. The immunoSEQ hsTCRB v3.0 assay was used at survey level resolution to sequence the TRB variable region. A depth of roughly 40,000-55,000 T-cell genomes per sample was targeted for TRB sequencing. An Illumina MiSeq with a v3 150-cycle kit was used to sequence the pooled TRB libraries. Under the source paper's analysis protocol: Repertoire analysis ran in R within a reproducible Nextflow workflow covering QC, data transformation and analysis. LymphoSeq2, an R package for AIRR-Seq data exploration, was used to implement custom analyses. After excluding a few samples that yielded fewer than 5000 total TRB sequences, fewer than 200 HIV repertoires remained for analysis. Among the roughly 190 retained HIV repertoires, 59 were collected before ART initiation and 120 to 140 were collected after ART initiation. Repertoires were downsampled to 5000 TRB nucleotide sequences, with summary statistics averaged over 100 downsampling iterations. TRB sequences were retained for analysis only if CDR3 regions of at least seven amino acids were present. A Shannon entropy-derived clonality score and the Gini coefficient were used to measure diversity. Repertoire networks linked the top 5000 CDR3 amino acid sequences whenever two sequences differed by an edit distance of one. For TRB CDR3 amino acid sequences, GLIPH2 was used to predict antigen specificity groups and MHC restriction. Known CMV, EBV, HIV or tissue antigen associations were flagged by matching CDR3 amino acid sequences against VDJdb and McPAS-TCR. Pre-ART, post-ART and control groups were compared with Wilcoxon signed-rank tests and Holm-Bonferroni correction. TCRdb retrieved this table from immuneACCESS and kept in-frame rearrangements only. Not all clones are present; in checked studies, unresolved V genes account for under half, and no reason is known for the remainder. That table furnishes V, J and clone size, whereas the DNA furnished D and trimming. The sample table holds about 42,000 clones, of which about 89% were seen once. Clones ranked in the top ten supply 5.1% of the sample.

The sample originates from a study of long-term antiretroviral therapy in people with HIV (dated by TCRdb to between 2020 and 2023). In terms of the full investigation: The earliest samples were collected approximately a decade before the 2015 WHO recommendation for immediate ART, a period when ART was typically delayed until CD4 counts fell. Of the approximately 32 participants with HIV, approximately twelve were female. A total of 150 to 200 cryopreserved PBMC samples came from approximately 30 adults with confirmed HIV infection and were collected serially over a mean of roughly six years (range 1-12). No cross-contamination during QIAcube processing was shown when test extractions of a monoclonal T-cell line were performed alongside 25 to 35 polyclonal samples. A retrospective serial study tested whether ART initiation and durable HIV suppression were associated with changes in peripheral blood TRB repertoire composition and diversity.

Participants were included only if at least one PBMC sample before ART initiation and at least two post-ART samples were available. Treatment was received in the United States of America by all participants with HIV. Before DNA extraction, cryopreserved samples containing 1-10 million PBMC were thawed and washed. At the time of the earliest PBMC sample, participants with HIV were aged between about 20 and 60 years. Per participant, PBMC samples came from 1-4 timepoints prior to ART initiation and 2-8 timepoints following ART initiation, for a median of 7 samples. For every participant, serial HIV viral load, CD4+ T-cell count, ART history and demographic data were obtained. Using a Qiagen kit on a QIAcube, genomic DNA was extracted from unsorted PBMC, with samples processed in batches of 12. The paper's findings and limits, for the study overall: ART initiation was associated with a significant increase in TRB diversity, but diversity stayed significantly below transplant donor controls even after long-term ART. The samples were dated from about 2003 to 2018, and the ART regimens that were used may be less effective than current ART regimens. Expanded TRB clones identified before ART initiation dominated the repertoire across all time points, though the dominance fluctuated and decreased in many PLHIV after ART. Compared with controls, HIV repertoires had narrower CDR3 length ranges, and the network structure pointed to an antigen-experienced repertoire that shifted only slightly toward naive after ART. Because pre-ART samples had limited cell numbers, profiling was done on unsorted PBMC rather than on sorted CD4+ and CD8+ T cells. Because PBMC availability was limited, only the TCR beta chain was sequenced, with no alpha chain pairing. No data were available on ART adherence, viral resistance or therapy changes, limiting inferences about post-ART repertoire changes.

Measured from the cysteine to the phenylalanine, the CDR3 is 18 residues long. Of the read, only the CDR3 DNA is kept; its 54 bases are in frame from base 1. Reading the germline V gene gives CDR1 SGHTA and CDR2 FQGTGA. V loses 6 bases at its end and J loses 1 base; junction bases beyond the gene matches: 14. The specimen was unsorted PBMCs, collected 0.1 years before starting antiretroviral therapy. The receptor chain draws on TRBV7-3 and TRBJ2-3, and 9 junction bases match TRBD2. The TCR originated in a woman aged 45 to 65 with HIV. The DNA is TGTGCCAGCAGTGTGGGTGGCGGGGGGGCCTTGGGCACAGATACGCAGTATTTT. The resulting protein is CASSVGGGGALGTDTQYF.